The clone carrying this T cell receptor beta chain was picked up many times. The CDR3 regions of TCR beta were amplified from RNA transcripts. The TCR CDR3 was amplified in a first-round RT-PCR using the HTBI primer set. TCRdb reanalysed the multiplex PCR reads using MiXCR and keeps one entry per CDR3 protein. This table has 300,000 to 400,000 distinct CDR3 sequences, about 14% appearing once. This specimen belongs to a study of T cells in Graves' hyperthyroidism and ophthalmopathy. V gave up 5 bases and J gave up 0 bases; unmatched junction bases: 7. The V gene's germline CDR1 is GTSNPN and CDR2 SVGIG (reference sequence). The CDR3 is made up of 15 amino acids. Exclusion followed for patients with uncontrolled infection, other autoimmune disease, pregnancy or lactation. Diagnosis rested on symptoms, serum thyroxine and TRAb, thyroid ultrasound, and orbital computed tomography. The PBMCs were taken from approximately 9 ml of fresh peripheral blood.

This receptor was obtained from a woman under 40 with Graves' ophthalmopathy. This chain connects TRBV30 to TRBJ2-4; 7 nucleotides agree with TRBD1. The sequenced material came from blood. The CDR3 reads CAWEGQTLAKNIQYF. The CDR3, as DNA: TGTGCCTGGGAGGGACAGACGTTAGCCAAAAACATTCAGTACTTC.